The TCR beta chain under discussion was sequenced for a study of molecular identifiers for immune sequencing clone quantification (dated by TCRdb to the late 2010s). Regarding the research as a whole: In a replicate experiment, RNA from around 20,000 or 100,000 naive CD8 T cells was split into five aliquots, four of which were sequenced. CD8 T cells were used in a methods study to benchmark molecular-identifier clustering-based TCR repertoire sequencing (MIDCIRS) and TCR RNA copy counting. The study at large found these results: The sizes of highly expanded clones could end up underestimated when identical TCR molecules share a barcode. Spiked-in Jurkat TCR RNA (roughly 10 copies' worth), which is not part of the donor repertoire, was contained in the naive libraries. In CMV-specific effector cells, over 98% of molecules were held by clones above 20 RNA copies, whereas under 1% of molecules were held by such clones in naive cells. When barcode sub-clustering was not used, chimeric consensus sequences inflated TCR diversity, with chimeras reaching as high as 47%. A single cell's worth of spiked-in Jurkat TCR RNA was reported detectable even among 750,000 to 1,000,000 naive CD8 T cells. Modeling indicated roughly 3.3 TCR RNA copies recovered per cell, compared with around 10 by digital PCR, which implies a capture efficiency of 25% to 35%.

From the cysteine through the phenylalanine, the CDR3 covers 15 amino acids. Only the CDR3 portion is preserved as DNA: 45 bases, with reading frame beginning at the first base. Between the V and J ends, shortened by 4 bases and 5 bases respectively, the junction contains 15 bases. Based on the germline V gene, the CDR1 and CDR2 sequences are SGHAT and FQNNGV. Libraries of naive CD8 T cells were generated from roughly 20,000 to 1,000,000 sorted cells, with 10%, 30% or 50% of the purified RNA used. Naive CD8 T cells, defined as CD8+CD4-CCR7+CD45RA+, were FACS-sorted into RLT Plus buffer on a BD FACSAria II. Ten to eleven TCR copies' worth of Jurkat RNA were spiked into roughly 20,000-1,000,000 naive CD8 T cell samples to test detection sensitivity. Enrichment of CD8 T cells was done with RosetteSep CD8+ T Cell Enrichment Cocktail plus Ficoll-Paque, and ACK red cell lysis came afterward. The library relied on PCR. The sequencer was a NextSeq 500. Bulk TCR libraries were prepared as previously described, using TCR primers listed in Table S5. Purification of total RNA was performed with the Qiagen AllPrep DNA/RNA kit. Before any analysis, reads coming from multiple sequencing runs of the same library were combined into one pool. On the study's bioinformatics: Reads were retained only if their TCR constant sequence matched exactly, and those retained reads were trimmed to 150 nt and grouped according to their 12-nt molecular barcodes. Within each barcode group, reads were sub-clustered at a 15% Levenshtein threshold, and quality-weighted consensus sequences were built per RNA molecule. Non-functional sequences were excluded, and lower-count sequences lying one edit away from another sequence were also excluded. Barcode sub-clusters with fewer than 20% of the maximum read count were removed, based on fitting two negative binomial distributions. Using fastp at Q25 and MiXCR, TCRdb reprocessed the public reads and kept productive beta chains. Rows merge per CDR3 protein into single entries with the most common DNA and genes. V and J calls and clone size were set by TCRdb, not the authors. Here the sample has about 100,000 distinct CDR3 sequences; roughly a third occur a single time. The ten largest clones take up approximately 4% of the sample.

This clonotype has only a few counts. Its antigen specificity is not known. Within one base of it there is no much larger clone, and no base qualities were kept. Sequencing used naive CD8+ T cells from blood, with Jurkat cell RNA spiked in. Per the publication, the cell subset or site label means: FACS-sorted CD8+CD4-CCR7+CD45RA+ naive T cells. The TCR originated in a human donor in good health. Some libraries in this study had Jurkat cell RNA spiked in. Recombination connected TRBV11-2 to TRBJ2-1, with no reliable assignment of the D segment. The DNA sequence is as follows: TGTGCCAGCAGCTACTACATGGGATCCGACAATGAGCAGTTCTTC. Its coded protein is CASSYYMGSDNEQFF.